The T cell receptor (beta chain) under discussion was sequenced for a study of cytomegalovirus exposure and HLA in healthy donors. Study-wide results and caveats: Sequencing likely produced, as an artifact, a cluster of highly shared sequence variants.

Per germline, CDR1 MDHEN and CDR2 SYDVKM. V was shortened by 7 bases and J by 4 bases, with 14 bases between the two germline ends. The CDR3 has 14 residues. On this clone itself: The antigen remains unidentified.

13 Jbeta primers and 60 Vbeta primers were used for the PCR. In the study's own analysis: About 12 million shared chains were among the roughly 80 million unique TCR beta chains that a later analysis counted. Method: immunoSEQ multiplex PCR; TCRdb's copy keeps in-frame clones and lacks some. D and trimming were read from the DNA, whereas the V and J calls and clone size are those reported in that table. This table has about 150,000 clones, more than 75% appearing once. The gene calls are TRBV28 and TRBJ1-5; D is possibly TRBD1 (6 bases). Sequencing used PBMCs. The TCR sequence derives from a man aged 25 to 40 in good health and CMV-seropositive. In DNA form, the CDR3 reads TGTGCCAGCATCACCGGGACAAGGAATCAGCCCCAGCATTTT. It yields the protein CASITGTRNQPQHF.